Listed below are T cell receptor beta chains from one sample, sequenced in a study of T-cell memory formation after mild COVID-19. Via MiXCR, TCRdb re-called the 5' RACE reads, giving one row per CDR3 protein. The table records tens of thousands of distinct CDR3 sequences, approximately 25% of them present only once. The sequenced sample consisted of PBMCs or a T cell subset sorted from them (not recorded which). The receptor set was obtained from a man aged 18 to 29 who had mild COVID-19 (a few samples of this study predate the infection). Cell type and time point are not known. Each CDR3 is given with its conserved first and last residue. The order of the fields is clone size, J gene, D gene, V gene, CDR3 DNA, CDR3 protein. D genes are given only for firm matches. The size entry is marked missing in some rows and otherwise reads once, few, many or a size class.

.	TRBJ2-5	.	TRBV11-2	TGTGCCAGCAGCTTGGGCAGGGGCCGGGAAGAGACCCAGTACTTC	CASSLGRGREETQYF
few	TRBJ2-3	.	TRBV4-2	TGTGCCAGCAGCTCGGTGTCCCACGACAGCACAGATACGCAGTATTTT	CASSSVSHDSTDTQYF
.	TRBJ2-3	.	TRBV7-3	TGTGCCAGCAGCGATGACAGGAACACAGATACGCAGTATTTT	CASSDDRNTDTQYF
once	TRBJ1-2	.	TRBV6-1	TGTGCCAGCGGGGGGACTGGGCCATATGGCTACACCTTC	CASGGTGPYGYTF
few	TRBJ1-6	.	TRBV6-1	TGTGCCACGGGATCCTATAATTCACCCCTCCACTTT	CATGSYNSPLHF
.	TRBJ2-3	TRBD2	TRBV4-3	TGCGCCAGCAGGTGGGACTACCAGAGCACAGATACGCAGTATTTT	CASRWDYQSTDTQYF
few	TRBJ2-5	.	TRBV5-6	TGTGCCAGCAGCGTAGCGGCCAAGAGGGCCCAGTACTTC	CASSVAAKRAQYF
few	TRBJ2-2	.	TRBV29-1	TGCAGCGTTGCCATCGGCGACGGGGAGCTGTTTTTT	CSVAIGDGELFF
few	TRBJ2-7	.	TRBV9	TGTGCCAGCAGCTACTCCCCAATCAGCTACGAGCAGTACTTC	CASSYSPISYEQYF
few	TRBJ2-1	TRBD2	TRBV5-6	TGTGCCAGCAGCTTGGGGCGGGGGGCTAGTGAGCAGTTCTTC	CASSLGRGASEQFF
few	TRBJ1-1	TRBD1	TRBV6-5	TGTGCCAGCAGTCTGCGACCAGGGGGTAACCAGGTGGACACTGAAGCTTTCTTT	CASSLRPGGNQVDTEAFF
few	TRBJ2-7	.	TRBV6-5	TGTGCCAGCAGTTACTCGGAGGCGTACGAGCAGTACTTC	CASSYSEAYEQYF
.	TRBJ1-5	.	TRBV4-2	TGTGCCAGCAGCGACGAACAGACCTCCAATCAGCCCCAGCATTTT	CASSDEQTSNQPQHF
.	TRBJ2-1	TRBD2	TRBV6-6	TGTGCCAGCTCCCCCGGGACTAGCGAGATCAATGAGCAGTTCTTC	CASSPGTSEINEQFF
many	TRBJ2-3	.	TRBV10-3	TGTGCCACCCTCGGGGCTAGCACAGATACGCAGTATTTT	CATLGASTDTQYF
few	TRBJ2-1	TRBD2	TRBV5-1	TGCGCCAGCAGCTTGGTTGGCGGGGGGTACAATGAGCAGTTCTTC	CASSLVGGGYNEQFF
large	TRBJ2-7	TRBD1	TRBV7-9	TGTGCCAGCAGCGCACTCGACAGGGACACCTACGAGCAGTACTTC	CASSALDRDTYEQYF
.	TRBJ2-7	.	TRBV4-1	TGCGCCAGCAGCCCATCCCGGGGTCGTGGCTACGAGCAGTACTTC	CASSPSRGRGYEQYF
.	TRBJ1-1	.	TRBV4-1	TGCGCCAGCAGCCAAGTCATTCTAGGGAACACTGAAGCTTTCTTT	CASSQVILGNTEAFF
few	TRBJ2-7	.	TRBV29-1	TGCAGCGTGGAGGAAGAAAACTCCTACGAGCAGTACTTC	CSVEEENSYEQYF
.	TRBJ2-2	TRBD1	TRBV29-1	TGCAGCGCCTACAGGGGGACGGGGGAGCTGTTTTTT	CSAYRGTGELFF
.	TRBJ1-2	TRBD1	TRBV4-1	TGCGCCAGCAGCCAAACCCTTGGGACAGGGGGAGGCTATGGCTACACCTTC	CASSQTLGTGGGYGYTF
.	TRBJ2-2	TRBD2	TRBV28	TGTGCCAGCAGTTTGGCGGGACTAGCGGGGGACACGAACACCGGGGAGCTGTTTTTT	CASSLAGLAGDTNTGELFF
.	TRBJ2-1	.	TRBV4-1	TGCGCCAGCAGCCAAGACCCTGGGGGCGTATACAATGAGCAGTTCTTC	CASSQDPGGVYNEQFF
.	TRBJ2-7	.	TRBV28	TGTGCCAGTCGACACACGGTTTCCTACGAGCAGTACTTC	CASRHTVSYEQYF
.	TRBJ1-5	TRBD1	TRBV7-9	TGTGCCAGCAGCGTCGGGACAGGGGGCTGGCAGCCCCAGCATTTT	CASSVGTGGWQPQHF
.	TRBJ1-1	TRBD1	TRBV4-1	TGCGCCAGCAGCCAAGCAGGGGGGGGAAACACTGAAGCTTTCTTT	CASSQAGGGNTEAFF
few	TRBJ2-1	.	TRBV9	TGTGCCAGCAGCGTAGGGGCAGGGGAGTCCTACAATGAGCAGTTCTTC	CASSVGAGESYNEQFF
.	TRBJ2-3	.	TRBV4-1	TGCGCCAGCAGCCAGATCAGTCCGGGCACAGATACGCAGTATTTT	CASSQISPGTDTQYF
few	TRBJ2-3	TRBD2	TRBV28	TGTGCCAGCAGTTGGCAACTAGCGGGATGGGGTTTGGATACGCAGTATTTT	CASSWQLAGWGLDTQYF
.	TRBJ1-2	.	TRBV6-6	TGTGCCAGCAGCCTGGGGGGGTTGAGAGGGAAAACTAACTATGGCTACACCTTC	CASSLGGLRGKTNYGYTF
.	TRBJ2-3	TRBD2	TRBV6-5	TGTGCCAGCAGCCCCGCCCTGACTAGCGGGGAATACACAGATACGCAGTATTTT	CASSPALTSGEYTDTQYF
.	TRBJ2-5	.	TRBV7-9	TGTGCCAGCATGACGGAAGAGACCCAGTACTTC	CASMTEETQYF
once	TRBJ1-2	.	TRBV19	TGTGCCAGCCTTGGGACGGTCTATGGCTACACCTTC	CASLGTVYGYTF
few	TRBJ2-3	TRBD2	TRBV30	TGTGCCTGGAGTGACGGTAGCGGGGTTTATTTT	CAWSDGSGVYF
few	TRBJ2-3	.	TRBV2	TGTGCCAGCGAAGCGGGTCTCTCGGGCGCAGATACGCAGTATTTT	CASEAGLSGADTQYF
.	TRBJ2-3	.	TRBV11-2	TGTGCCAGCAGCTTAGGACGGGTAGGGGGATATTGGACAGATACGCAGTATTTT	CASSLGRVGGYWTDTQYF
.	TRBJ2-6	TRBD1	TRBV5-1	TGCGCCAGCAGCCATAGACAGGGGGCGGTCATTGGGGCCAACGTCCTGACTTTC	CASSHRQGAVIGANVLTF
many	TRBJ2-1	.	TRBV20-1	TGCAGTGCTAGAGGATTGCGGGCTAACAATGAGCAGTTCTTC	CSARGLRANNEQFF
.	TRBJ2-5	.	TRBV4-2	TGTGCCAGCAGCCAAGATGGGAAGGGCTCTCTTGACTTC	CASSQDGKGSLDF
.	TRBJ1-2	.	TRBV9	TGTGCCAGCAGTGGTGTAGGCTACACCTTC	CASSGVGYTF
.	TRBJ1-6	.	TRBV6-1	TGTGCCAGCAGTGATTGGGGGTCTGGCTCACCCCTCCACTTT	CASSDWGSGSPLHF
.	TRBJ1-4	.	TRBV2	TGTGCCAGTCGGTGGAGCGAAACTAATGAAAAACTGTTTTTT	CASRWSETNEKLFF
.	TRBJ1-4	TRBD1	TRBV7-2	TGTGCCAGCAGCGCATGGACAGGGTCTTTTGAAAAACTGTTTTTT	CASSAWTGSFEKLFF